This T cell receptor beta chain stems from a study of beta chain features in type 1 diabetes. J gave up 4 bases and V 4 bases, and 4 bases lay outside the gene matches. The CDR3 extends over 15 amino acids. Germline CDR1 and CDR2: MGHDK and SYGVNS. Of the isolated RNA, all was reverse transcribed, and so the sequenced material was expressed TCRB transcripts. The protocol was immunoSEQ multiplex PCR, while the TCRdb copy is restricted to in-frame clones and leaves out a portion. Of approximately 15,000 clones in the sample, 40% to 45% were seen once. The source of this sequence is a woman in her 40s in good health. The sequenced sample consisted of stem cell memory CD4+ T cells from blood. The V call is TRBV25-1, the J call TRBJ2-1, with TRBD2 matching over 10 bases. CDR3 coding DNA: TGTGCCAGCAGTGCTTCTAGCGGGAGATACAATGAGCAGTTCTTC. It codes for CASSASSGRYNEQFF.